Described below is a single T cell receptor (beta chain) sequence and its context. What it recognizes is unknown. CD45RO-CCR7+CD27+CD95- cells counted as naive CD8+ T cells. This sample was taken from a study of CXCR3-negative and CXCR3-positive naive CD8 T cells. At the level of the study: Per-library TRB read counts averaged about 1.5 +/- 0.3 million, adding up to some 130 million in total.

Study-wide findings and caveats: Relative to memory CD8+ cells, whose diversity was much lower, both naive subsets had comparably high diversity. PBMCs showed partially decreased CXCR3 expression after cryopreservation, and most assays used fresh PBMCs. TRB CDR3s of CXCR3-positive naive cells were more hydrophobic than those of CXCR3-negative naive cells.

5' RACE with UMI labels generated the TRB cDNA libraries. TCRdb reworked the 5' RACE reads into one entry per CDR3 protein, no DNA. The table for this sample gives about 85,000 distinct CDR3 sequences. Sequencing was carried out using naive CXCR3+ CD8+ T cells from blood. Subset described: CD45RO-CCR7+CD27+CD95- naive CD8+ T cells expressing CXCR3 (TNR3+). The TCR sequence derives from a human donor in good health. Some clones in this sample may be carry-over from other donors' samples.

The CDR3 protein is CASSPDRGTSYEQYF. This rearrangement joins TRBV4-1 to TRBJ2-7; TCRdb's D gene call, TRBD1, goes unchecked for lack of DNA. The germline CDR1 and CDR2 sequences are MGHRA and YSYEKL. This CDR3 region has 15 residues.